One sample yielded the 27 T cell receptor beta chains listed below, sequenced in a study of cytomegalovirus exposure and HLA in healthy donors. PCR used 60 Vbeta primers and 13 Jbeta primers. Profiled with immunoSEQ multiplex PCR; TCRdb holds only in-frame clones, not every one. The sample has 150,000 to 200,000 clones, 84% seen once; the top ten hold around 0.96%. The sequencing input was PBMCs. The source of these receptors is a man aged 30 to 45 in good health and CMV-seronegative.

This clone was seen just once. The chain recombines TRBV27 with TRBJ2-7, with D possibly TRBD2 on 5 matching bases. CDR1 is MNHEY, CDR2 SMNVEV, per germline (reference sequence). This CDR3 is 13 amino acids long. The V gene lost 5 bases and the J gene lost 0 bases, with 8 bases spanning the gap. CDR3 coding DNA: TGTGCCAGCAGTCGGACTGGCTCCTACGAGCAGTACTTC. Protein: CASSRTGSYEQYF.

This chain connects TRBV6-4 to TRBJ1-6; D is perhaps TRBD1 (6 bases). V gave up 5 bases and J gave up 8 bases, with 19 bases separating them. The length of the CDR3 is 16 residues. CDR1 and CDR2 (germline): MRHNA, SNTAGT. In DNA, the CDR3 is TGTGCCAGCAGTTCTAAAACAGGGCTCAGGGATTCACCCCTCCACTTT. It is translated as CASSSKTGLRDSPLHF.

CDR3 coding DNA: TGCAGTGCCCGGGGGGACACTGAAGCTTTCTTT. It translates to CSARGDTEAFF. The V call is TRBV20-1, the J call TRBJ1-1; D might be TRBD1 (5 bases). The CDR3 has 11 amino acids. V lost 6 bases and J lost 3, with 8 bases in between. CDR1 is DFQATT, CDR2 SNEGSKA, per germline (reference sequence).

The V gene is TRBV10-2, the J gene TRBJ1-2; D is uncertain. Per germline, CDR1 WSHSY and CDR2 SAAADI. The CDR3 length is 11 residues. V lost 6 bases and J lost 3, with 5 bases in between. The CDR3 spells CASRADYGYTF. The CDR3 nucleotides read TGCGCCAGCAGGGCTGACTATGGCTACACCTTC.

The gene calls are TRBV30 and TRBJ2-3, with 10 bases that match TRBD1. V was pared by 4 bases and J by 5 bases, with 6 bases of the junction left unmatched. Germline V lookup: CDR1 GTSNPN, CDR2 SVGIG (reference sequence). The CDR3 spans 14 residues. In DNA, the CDR3 is TGTGCCTGGATCCGACAGGGGGCGAGAGATACGCAGTATTTT. Translated, it gives CAWIRQGARDTQYF.

This clone was recorded only once. The chain joins TRBV6-6 to TRBJ2-3, with a possible D match to TRBD2 (6 bases). This CDR3 is 13 amino acids long. V was pared by 4 bases and J by 3 bases, with 8 bases between. CDR1 is MNHNY and CDR2 is SVGAGI in the germline V gene (reference sequence). The CDR3 here is CASSLGGTDTQYF. The CDR3 DNA reads TGTGCCAGCAGTTTGGGGGGTACAGATACGCAGTATTTT.

The chain carries TRBV27 and TRBJ1-2; D is perhaps TRBD1 (5 bases). From germline, CDR1 is MNHEY and CDR2 SMNVEV (reference sequence). The CDR3 is 13 amino acids. Trimming cost V 6 bases and J 4 bases, with 12 bases left between them. The CDR3: CASRAGPSYGYTF. The CDR3 nucleotides read TGTGCCAGCAGGGCAGGGCCAAGCTATGGCTACACCTTC.

This clone was recorded only once. V gene TRBV11-1 combines with J gene TRBJ2-1, with 7 bases identical to TRBD1. This CDR3 region has 17 residues. The germline V gene has CDR1 SGHAT and CDR2 FQDESV (reference sequence). V lost 5 bases to trimming and J lost 10 bases; unmatched junction nucleotides: 20. Written as DNA, the CDR3 is TGTGCCAGCAGCCCGCCCGTGGGACAGAGTTTCATGGGGGAGCAGTTCTTC. It encodes CASSPPVGQSFMGEQFF.

As for this clone: Other DNA sequences in this specimen translate into the identical CDR3. The chain has TRBV5-1 and TRBJ2-7; 13 bases align to TRBD2. CDR1 and CDR2 (germline): SGHRS, YFSETQ. J lost 6 bases, V lost 4 bases, and 7 bases had no gene match. The CDR3 is made up of 15 amino acids. The CDR3 bases are TGCGCCAGCAGCCCAGGACTAGCGGGAGCGGGCGAGCAGTACTTC. Residues: CASSPGLAGAGEQYF.

This chain uses TRBV7-9 with TRBJ2-4, with D unresolved. The germline V and J ends were trimmed by 5 bases and 0 bases, with 14 bases remaining between them. The CDR3 sequence is 16 residues long. Germline V gene sequence: CDR1 SEHNR, CDR2 FQNEAQ (reference sequence). The CDR3 here is CASSLEPSAAKNIQYF. Written as DNA, the CDR3 is TGTGCCAGCAGCCTAGAGCCGAGTGCAGCCAAAAACATTCAGTACTTC.

The chain uses TRBV9 and TRBJ2-3; TRBD2 matches 9 bases. The CDR3 is 16 residues long. The V and J ends lost 0 bases and 3 bases, in that order; junction bases with no gene match: 5. Germline CDR1 is SGDLS and CDR2 is YYNGEE. Written as DNA, the CDR3 is TGTGCCAGCAGCGTAGGCGCTAGCGGGAAGACAGATACGCAGTATTTT. Translation gives CASSVGASGKTDTQYF.

The rearrangement joins TRBV6-6 to TRBJ1-2, with D possibly TRBD1 on 5 matching bases. Germline V lookup: CDR1 MNHNY, CDR2 SVGAGI (reference sequence). The CDR3 is 13 amino acids. V gave up 7 bases and J gave up 4 bases, with 13 bases separating them. The DNA for the CDR3 is TGTGCCAGCACTAGGCAAACAGGCTATGGCTACACCTTC. Translating gives CASTRQTGYGYTF.

This rearrangement joins TRBV5-1 to TRBJ2-2; 11 bases line up with TRBD2. This CDR3 has 15 amino acids. Losses at the gene ends were 0 bases for V and 6 bases for J; bases not matched to a gene: 1. CDR1 is SGHRS and CDR2 is YFSETQ in the germline V gene. The CDR3 spells CASSLELAGAGELFF. In DNA, the CDR3 is TGCGCCAGCAGCTTGGAACTAGCGGGAGCCGGGGAGCTGTTTTTT.

The chain combines TRBV7-2 with TRBJ2-3; D ambiguous. Trimming cost V 6 bases and J 0 bases, with 7 bases left between them. CDR1 is SGHTA, CDR2 FQGNSA, per germline. There are 13 residues in the CDR3. The CDR3 nucleotides read TGTGCCAGCAGTTCCCCGAGCACAGATACGCAGTATTTT. Its translation: CASSSPSTDTQYF.

The chain has TRBV5-1 and TRBJ2-7, with 10 bases fitting TRBD1. Germline CDR1 and CDR2: SGHRS and YFSETQ. This CDR3 region has 15 residues. The ends lost 2 bases at V and 5 bases at J; junction bases unmatched: 7. The CDR3 region has the DNA TGCGCCAGCAGCTTCGGGGGACAGGGGCGGGACGAGCAGTACTTC. Its translation is CASSFGGQGRDEQYF.

The V and J genes are TRBV7-6 and TRBJ2-1; 10 bases are shared with TRBD2. V lost 5 bases, J lost 7 bases, and 20 bases stayed unmatched. The CDR3 is 19 residues long. Germline V lookup: CDR1 SGHVS, CDR2 FNYEAQ. CDR3 sequence: CASSLEPMTSGYGWNEQFF. For the CDR3, the DNA is TGTGCCAGCAGCCTAGAACCTATGACTAGCGGGTATGGGTGGAATGAGCAGTTCTTC.

The gene calls are TRBV5-4 and TRBJ2-3; perhaps TRBD2 as D (6 bases). V shed 0 bases and J shed 2 bases, with 10 bases lying between them. CDR1 and CDR2 from the germline V gene are SGHNT and YYREEE (reference sequence). The CDR3 runs to 15 residues. CDR3 amino acids: CASSLVAANTDTQYF. The CDR3 DNA reads as TGTGCCAGCAGCTTGGTAGCGGCCAACACAGATACGCAGTATTTT.

This chain links TRBV30 with TRBJ2-7; 9 bases align to TRBD2. This CDR3 contains 15 residues. After removal of 6 bases from V and 0 bases from J, the junction contained 9 bases not matched to a gene. CDR1 is GTSNPN, CDR2 SVGIG, per germline (reference sequence). The CDR3 spells CACAGTSRSSYEQYF. As DNA, the CDR3 is TGTGCCTGTGCCGGGACTAGCAGGAGCTCCTACGAGCAGTACTTC.

This chain connects TRBV6-1 to TRBJ2-5; TRBD1 is a possible D gene (7 bases). CDR1 and CDR2 from the germline V gene are MNHNS and SASEGT. Trimming removed 0 bases from V and 5 bases from J, with 13 bases in between. The CDR3 contains 15 residues. CDR3 nucleotides: TGTGCCAGCAGTGAAGCGGAGGGACAGTTGGAGACCCAGTACTTC. Amino acid sequence: CASSEAEGQLETQYF.

The gene calls are TRBV6-1 and TRBJ2-7, with D uncertain. Germline lookup yields CDR1 MNHNS and CDR2 SASEGT. CDR3 size: 13 residues. Between the trimmed V and J ends, which lost 5 bases and 5 bases, there was a span of 13 bases. The CDR3 coding sequence is TGTGCCAGCAGTCCATCGGGTCGTCACGAGCAGTACTTC. This encodes CASSPSGRHEQYF.

The chain links TRBV30 to TRBJ2-3; 8 bases line up with TRBD2. V was clipped by 2 bases and J by 1 base; unmatched bases: 2. The CDR3 loop spans 14 amino acids. The germline CDR1 and CDR2 sequences are GTSNPN and SVGIG (reference sequence). CDR3 in DNA: TGTGCCTGGAGTCTACTAGCGGGCACAGATACGCAGTATTTT. This encodes CAWSLLAGTDTQYF.

V and J are TRBV5-1 and TRBJ2-2; D remains unclear. Germline V gene lookup returns CDR1 SGHRS and CDR2 YFSETQ. Trimming left V 6 bases short and J 0 bases short, with 12 bases between. The CDR3 contains 15 residues. This CDR3 reads CASTGGTSNTGELFF. CDR3 sequence (DNA): TGCGCCAGCACTGGCGGAACGTCGAACACCGGGGAGCTGTTTTTT.

The chain couples TRBV6-1 to TRBJ2-7; D is possibly TRBD1 (6 bases). Germline CDR1 and CDR2: MNHNS and SASEGT. The CDR3 length is 13 residues. Trimming removed 1 base from V and 6 bases from J, with 10 bases in between. The CDR3 is CASSEGGRAEQYF. CDR3 sequence (DNA): TGTGCCAGCAGTGAAGGGGGGCGAGCCGAGCAGTACTTC.

The chain carries TRBV19 and TRBJ2-7; 11 nucleotides match TRBD2. The CDR3 is made up of 16 amino acids. Germline CDR1 reads LNHDA; CDR2 reads SQIVND (reference sequence). V was clipped by 4 bases and J by 0 bases; unmatched bases: 5. The CDR3 reads CASSTGLAGISYEQYF. The CDR3, as DNA: TGTGCCAGTAGTACAGGACTAGCGGGCATCTCCTACGAGCAGTACTTC.

V and J are TRBV29-1 and TRBJ1-2; no firm D call. Trimming took 5 bases from V and 5 from J, leaving 15 bases between them. The CDR3 runs 13 residues. CDR1 and CDR2 (germline): SQVTM, ANQGSEA. The CDR3 DNA reads TGCAGCGTTCAGAAAGATCTCGATTATGGCTACACCTTC. Translated: CSVQKDLDYGYTF.

V gene TRBV5-5 combines with J gene TRBJ1-2; the D gene is possibly TRBD1 (6 bases). This CDR3 spans 13 amino acids. Trimming shortened V by 1 base and J by 4 bases, and 8 bases separated the two germline ends. Germline assignment: CDR1 SGHKS and CDR2 YYEKEE (reference sequence). The CDR3 sequence is CASSLRQAYGYTF. CDR3 in DNA: TGTGCCAGCAGCTTGCGACAGGCCTATGGCTACACCTTC.

This clone was found once. The gene calls are TRBV6-5 and TRBJ1-1; D remains ambiguous. This CDR3 region has 15 residues. Germline V gives CDR1 MNHEY, CDR2 SVGAGI. V shed 4 bases and J shed 4 bases, with 16 bases lying between them. CDR3 sequence reads: CASSSKGTRPTEAFF. The CDR3 nucleotides read TGTGCCAGCAGTTCGAAGGGAACTAGGCCCACTGAAGCTTTCTTT.